A single sample gave rise to the 23 T cell receptor beta chains below, sequenced in a study of human T cells and chemical hapten exposure. MiXCR, run by TCRdb on the RACE reads, gives a single entry per CDR3 protein. Here the sample spans around 260,000 distinct CDR3 sequences, roughly 8.9% being singletons. As for time point: pre-sensitization, week 0. Treatment noted: therapeutic diphenylcyclopropenone sensitization with weekly scalp DPC. This specimen was whole blood, taken in connection with sensitization to the hapten diphenylcyclopropenone (DPC). The receptors here all came from a woman aged 35 to 49 with alopecia areata. Some clones in this sample may be carry-over from other donors' samples.

This clonotype was seen only a few times. V is TRBV14 and J is TRBJ2-2, with 10 bases lining up with TRBD2. J lost 5 bases, V lost 5 bases, and 5 bases had no gene match. The CDR3 covers 15 residues. CDR1 and CDR2 (germline): SGHDN, FVKESK. As DNA, the CDR3 is TGTGCCAGCAGCGGACTAGCGGACCCAACCGGGGAGCTGTTTTTT. Protein: CASSGLADPTGELFF.

V is TRBV6-5 and J is TRBJ2-3; the D gene could be TRBD1 or TRBD2 (5 bases each). Germline CDR1 and CDR2: MNHEY and SVGAGI. This CDR3 region has 15 residues. V was cut by 0 bases and J by 4 bases, with 11 bases left in between. CDR3 loop: CASSYSWQGADTQYF. The CDR3 bases are TGTGCCAGCAGTTACTCGTGGCAGGGAGCAGATACGCAGTATTTT.

V and J are TRBV6-1 and TRBJ2-7; the match to TRBD1 covers 8 bases. Losses at the gene ends were 2 bases for V and 4 bases for J; bases not matched to a gene: 10. Per germline, CDR1 MNHNS and CDR2 SASEGT. CDR3 length: 16 amino acids. CDR3 nucleotides: TGTGCCAGCAGTGAACCCCCGGGGGACAGGCGGTACGAGCAGTACTTC. Translating it yields CASSEPPGDRRYEQYF.

V and J are TRBV29-1 and TRBJ2-5; no reliable D call. Per the germline V gene, CDR1 is SQVTM and CDR2 is ANQGSEA. The CDR3 consists of 12 residues. V lost 2 bases, J lost 3 bases, and 7 bases lay in between. The CDR3 loop is CSVEWWEETQYF. The CDR3 DNA is TGCAGCGTTGAATGGTGGGAAGAGACCCAGTACTTC.

This clonotype was seen a few times. This sequence joins TRBV2 and TRBJ2-2; TRBD1 matches at 9 bases. CDR1 and CDR2 from the germline V gene are SNHLY and FYNNEI. V trimming: 5 bases; J trimming: 4 bases; junction bases outside the gene matches: 2. The CDR3 consists of 14 residues. The CDR3 DNA sequence: TGTGCCAGCAGTCGGACAGGGGTCACCGGGGAGCTGTTTTTT. Translated, it gives CASSRTGVTGELFF.

This clonotype was seen ten or more times. The gene calls are TRBV7-3 and TRBJ2-1; 10 nucleotides agree with TRBD2. The CDR3 extends over 17 amino acids. Germline V lookup: CDR1 SGHTA, CDR2 FQGTGA. Trimming cost V 3 bases and J 6 bases; bases outside gene matches: 11. The CDR3 here is CASSFAVSGRAGNEQFF. The CDR3 region has the DNA TGTGCCAGCAGCTTCGCGGTCAGCGGGAGGGCAGGCAATGAGCAGTTCTTC.

Only a few counts were recorded for this clonotype. V and J are TRBV7-2 and TRBJ1-5; TRBD1 is a possible D gene (6 bases). Deletions cut 2 bases from V and 3 bases from J, with 14 bases between. This CDR3 region has 16 residues. The germline CDR1 and CDR2 sequences are SGHTA and FQGNSA. The CDR3 is CASSLMGAGVNQPQHF. The CDR3 region has the DNA TGTGCCAGCAGCTTAATGGGGGCAGGGGTCAATCAGCCCCAGCATTTT.

This clonotype was detected ten times or more. The V and J genes are TRBV6-1 and TRBJ2-3; D gene uncertain. This CDR3 comprises 12 residues. The V end was cut by 6 bases, the J end by 4 bases, with 8 bases between. Germline CDR1 is MNHNS and CDR2 is SASEGT. CDR3 amino acids: CASRGLPDTQYF. The CDR3 region has the DNA TGTGCCAGCAGAGGGCTTCCAGATACGCAGTATTTT.

A few counts support this clonotype. The chain couples TRBV7-2 to TRBJ2-5, with D possibly being TRBD1 (6 bases). The CDR3 sequence is 15 residues long. Trimming took off 2 bases at V and 1 base at J, with 11 bases between the two ends. In germline, CDR1 is SGHTA, CDR2 FQGNSA. The chain's CDR3 is CASSLNTGIQETQYF. As DNA, the CDR3 is TGTGCCAGCAGCTTAAACACAGGGATCCAAGAGACCCAGTACTTC.

To note about this clonotype: A much more abundant neighbour one base away suggests this may be a read error. This sequence joins TRBV7-7 and TRBJ2-1; 9 bases match TRBD2. The DNA matches TRBJ2-7 better at its end, which makes the J call doubtful. Per germline, CDR1 SSHAT and CDR2 FNYEAQ (reference sequence). The CDR3 sequence is 15 residues long. The CDR3 DNA reads as TGTGCTAGCAGACCCCTAGCGGGACTTTACAATGAGCAGTACTTC. Its protein product is CASRPLAGLYNEQYF.

This clonotype was seen only a few times. The chain carries TRBV27 and TRBJ2-7, with TRBD2 matching over 8 bases. V was clipped by 2 bases and J by 3 bases; unmatched bases: 0. Germline loops: CDR1 MNHEY, CDR2 SMNVEV (reference sequence). CDR3 length: 13 amino acids. The CDR3 DNA reads as TGTGCCAGCAGTTTACGGGAGGGCTACGAGCAGTACTTC. As protein: CASSLREGYEQYF.

The chain uses TRBV11-1 and TRBJ2-7, with unresolved D. Germline CDR1 is SGHAT and CDR2 is FQDESV (reference sequence). V lost 5 bases, J lost 4 bases, and 21 bases lay in between. This CDR3 is 16 amino acids long. CDR3 sequence reads: CASSQSNGMLGYEQYF. The DNA of the CDR3 is TGTGCCAGCAGCCAATCCAACGGCATGTTGGGGTACGAGCAGTACTTC.

This clonotype was seen more than once but under ten times. The gene calls are TRBV2 and TRBJ2-2; D is uncertain. The CDR3 is 16 amino acids. Between the trimmed V and J ends, which lost 4 bases and 6 bases, there was a span of 18 bases. Germline V CDR1 and CDR2: SNHLY, FYNNEI. CDR3 residues: CASSVNAPGSSGELFF. CDR3 in DNA: TGTGCCAGCAGTGTAAACGCACCAGGCAGTTCCGGGGAGCTGTTTTTT.

This clonotype appeared a few times. The junction shows a germline mismatch at one end, possibly a read error. The chain carries TRBV6-6 and TRBJ2-7; 13 bases are a match to TRBD2. CDR1 MNHNY and CDR2 SVGAGI come from the germline V gene (reference sequence). CDR3 length: 17 residues. Here the CDR3 reads CASTTLWTGTSGAPLHF. The CDR3 DNA sequence: TGTGCCAGCACCACACTCTGGACAGGGACTAGCGGGGCCCCCTTGCACTTC.

In this sample, this clonotype turned up a few times. The V call is TRBV12-3 or TRBV12-4, the J call TRBJ1-1; D unresolved. The length of the CDR3 is 13 residues. Trimming shortened V by 3 bases and J by 8 bases, and 13 bases separated the two germline ends. The CDR3 region has the DNA TGTGCCAGCAGTTTCCCACAGCTTAGGGAAGCTTTCTTT. As protein: CASSFPQLREAFF.

This sequence joins TRBV7-9 and TRBJ1-4; TRBD1 matches 9 bases. V trimming: 4 bases; J trimming: 7 bases; junction bases outside the gene matches: 10. Germline CDR1 is SEHNR and CDR2 is FQNEAQ (reference sequence). This CDR3 has 16 residues. CDR3 protein: CASSSAIGTGLEKLFF. The DNA for the CDR3 is TGTGCCAGCAGCTCGGCGATCGGGACAGGGCTTGAAAAACTGTTTTTT.

The chain uses TRBV9 and TRBJ2-2; TRBD2 matches 9 bases. This CDR3 spans 17 amino acids. V shed 0 bases, J shed 6 bases, and the junction held 9 bases outside the gene matches. Per the germline V gene, CDR1 is SGDLS and CDR2 is YYNGEE. The CDR3 region is CASSVGVSGSSAGELFF. CDR3 in DNA: TGTGCCAGCAGCGTAGGGGTTAGCGGGAGCTCGGCCGGGGAGCTGTTTTTT.

The V and J genes are TRBV5-6 and TRBJ2-7, with D possibly TRBD1 on 5 matching bases. CDR1 and CDR2 from the germline V gene are SGHDT and YYEEEE. This CDR3 is built from 17 residues. With 0 bases removed from V and 4 bases from J, the gap between germline ends came to 20 bases. The CDR3 DNA sequence: TGTGCCAGCAGCTTGGGCCCCCCGTCAGGGAATTTTTACGAGCAGTACTTC. Translated: CASSLGPPSGNFYEQYF.

This clonotype was counted a few times. This chain uses TRBV20-1 with TRBJ1-6, with 10 bases that match TRBD1. The CDR3 is 17 amino acids. J gave up 5 bases and V 3 bases, and 10 bases lay outside the gene matches. The germline gives CDR1 DFQATT, CDR2 SNEGSKA (reference sequence). The CDR3 here is CSASRDRGRGNNSPLHF. The CDR3 DNA reads as TGCAGTGCTAGCCGGGACAGGGGACGCGGGAATAATTCACCCCTCCACTTT.

V gene TRBV12-3 or TRBV12-4 combines with J gene TRBJ1-2, with D hard to call. V was trimmed by 8 bases and J by 5 bases, leaving 15 bases between them. The length of the CDR3 is 13 residues. The CDR3 region is CASEARTDYGYTF. CDR3 nucleotides: TGTGCCAGCGAAGCCCGGACGGATTATGGCTACACCTTC.

This clonotype showed up just a few times. This chain joins TRBV4-1 and TRBJ2-7, with D possibly called TRBD1 or TRBD2 (5 bases each). Trimming removed 5 bases at V and 6 bases at J, with 11 bases between. The CDR3 has 12 residues. Germline V gene data show CDR1 as MGHRA and CDR2 as YSYEKL. Written as DNA, the CDR3 is TGCGCCAGCAGCGGACGGGGCACCGAGCAGTACTTC. The encoded protein is CASSGRGTEQYF.

This clonotype was counted a few times. The chain is built from TRBV6-5 and TRBJ2-3; TRBD2 agrees at 7 bases. Germline V lookup: CDR1 MNHEY, CDR2 SVGAGI. This CDR3 is 15 amino acids long. The V gene end was trimmed by 2 bases and the J gene end by 4 bases; junction bases not matched to a gene: 6. CDR3 in amino acids: CASSYTGEGADTQYF. The DNA of the CDR3 is TGTGCCAGCAGTTACACGGGGGAGGGAGCAGATACGCAGTATTTT.

This chain joins TRBV5-1 and TRBJ2-3; no clear D. CDR1 is SGHRS and CDR2 is YFSETQ in the germline V gene. Trimming cost V 5 bases and J 0 bases, with 10 bases left between them. The CDR3 is 14 residues long. This chain's CDR3 is CASRRAPSTDTQYF. DNA of the CDR3: TGCGCCAGCAGAAGGGCCCCTAGCACAGATACGCAGTATTTT.